Following are 17 T cell receptor beta chains from one sample sequenced in a study of T cell responses to AZD1222 COVID-19 vaccine. Assay: immunoSEQ multiplex PCR; the TCRdb copy retains only in-frame clones and omits some. The sample includes around 220,000 clones, 90% to 95% of them seen just once. Material: peripheral blood, obtained 28 days after the second dose of the MenACWY control vaccine. The receptors come from an adult who received the MenACWY meningococcal vaccine as a control.

The V gene is TRBV27, the J gene TRBJ1-4; no clear D. The CDR3 is made up of 13 amino acids. The V end was cut by 0 bases, the J end by 6 bases, with 5 bases between. Germline V lookup: CDR1 MNHEY, CDR2 SMNVEV (reference sequence). CDR3 nucleotides: TGTGCCAGCAGTTTATCGGGAGATGAAAAACTGTTTTTT. This translates into CASSLSGDEKLFF.

This CDR3 is CASNRGTDTQYF. Written as DNA, the CDR3 is TGTGCCAGCAACCGAGGTACGGATACGCAGTATTTT. The gene calls are TRBV7-9 and TRBJ2-3, with unresolved D. The CDR3 totals 12 residues. Trimming cost V 7 bases and J 6 bases, with 11 bases left between them. The germline V gene encodes CDR1 SEHNR and CDR2 FQNEAQ (reference sequence).

The chain uses TRBV9 and TRBJ2-3; 10 nucleotides align to TRBD2. The germline CDR1 and CDR2 sequences are SGDLS and YYNGEE. The ends lost 4 bases at V and 2 bases at J; junction bases unmatched: 10. The CDR3 is 17 residues long. For the CDR3, the DNA is TGTGCCAGCAGCTCCAAGGCTAGCGGGAGTACCACAGATACGCAGTATTTT. As protein: CASSSKASGSTTDTQYF.

This sequence joins TRBV10-3 and TRBJ2-4; possibly TRBD1 for D (6 bases). This CDR3 comprises 16 residues. CDR1 and CDR2 (germline): ENHRY, SYGVKD. Trimming pared 6 bases from V and 0 bases from J, leaving 15 bases between. In nucleotides, the CDR3 is TGTGCCATCAGCGAAGACAGGCTCCTAGCCAAAAACATTCAGTACTTC. Encoded protein: CAISEDRLLAKNIQYF.

This sequence joins TRBV5-4 and TRBJ2-1; 14 bases align to TRBD2. J lost 4 bases, V lost 4 bases, and 7 bases had no gene match. From germline, CDR1 is SGHNT and CDR2 YYREEE (reference sequence). CDR3 length equals 17 residues. The CDR3 sequence: CASSQGLAGEKYNEQFF. The CDR3 nucleotides are TGTGCCAGCAGCCAGGGACTAGCGGGAGAGAAGTACAATGAGCAGTTCTTC.

The rearrangement uses TRBV30 and TRBJ1-1, with D perhaps TRBD1 (6 bases). This CDR3 is built from 14 residues. The V end was cut by 5 bases, the J end by 7 bases, with 20 bases between. Germline V gene sequence: CDR1 GTSNPN, CDR2 SVGIG (reference sequence). The CDR3 DNA follows: TGTGCCTGGGGGGCAGGCAGGGGTACCGGTGAAGCTTTCTTT. It codes for CAWGAGRGTGEAFF.

This rearrangement joins TRBV9 to TRBJ2-3, with 9 positions matching TRBD2. The germline gives CDR1 SGDLS, CDR2 YYNGEE. This CDR3 comprises 18 residues. J lost 0 bases, V lost 2 bases, and 10 bases had no gene match. CDR3 sequence reads: CASSVEGVAGASTDTQYF. Here the CDR3 DNA reads TGTGCCAGCAGCGTTGAGGGGGTAGCGGGGGCTAGCACAGATACGCAGTATTTT.

This rearrangement joins TRBV30 to TRBJ1-1, with D perhaps matching TRBD1 (6 bases). The CDR3 spans 14 residues. CDR1 is GTSNPN, CDR2 SVGIG, per germline (reference sequence). Trimming cost V 2 bases and J 1 base, with 11 bases left between them. This CDR3 reads CAWSWGASNTEAFF. The CDR3 DNA reads TGTGCCTGGAGTTGGGGGGCTTCGAACACTGAAGCTTTCTTT. Complete variable domain (other parts from reference TRBV30 and TRBJ1-1): SQTIHQWPATLVQPVGSPLSLECTVEGTSNPNLYWYRQAAGRGLQLLFYSVGIGQISSEVPQNLSASRPQDRQFILSSKKLLLSDSGFYLCAWSWGASNTEAFFGQGTRLTVV.

This clone was recorded a few times. The chain employs TRBV6-1 and TRBJ2-7, with D possibly matching TRBD1 (6 bases). Germline values: CDR1 MNHNS, CDR2 SASEGT. The ends were cut back, 2 bases at V and 3 bases at J, with 11 bases in the middle. The CDR3 extends over 14 amino acids. The CDR3 DNA reads TGTGCCAGCAGTGAATCTAACAGGGACTACGAGCAGTACTTC. Encoded protein: CASSESNRDYEQYF.

The chain is built from TRBV3-1 (or the pseudogene TRBV3-2) and TRBJ1-1, with a weak D call TRBD1 (5 bases). This CDR3 is built from 15 residues. Germline CDR1 is LGHDT and CDR2 is YNNKEL (reference sequence). V was cut by 0 bases and J by 0 bases, with 8 bases left in between. The CDR3 is CASSQDGHMNTEAFF. The CDR3 nucleotides are TGTGCCAGCAGCCAAGATGGACATATGAACACTGAAGCTTTCTTT.

The V gene is TRBV6-2 or TRBV6-3, the J gene TRBJ2-3; 7 nucleotides match TRBD1. The V gene end was trimmed by 4 bases and the J gene end by 0 bases; junction bases not matched to a gene: 7. This CDR3 spans 16 amino acids. Germline CDR1 MNHEY, CDR2 SVGEGT. The CDR3 nucleotides are TGTGCCAGCAGTTGGGACAGTCAGCTTAGCACAGATACGCAGTATTTT. This encodes CASSWDSQLSTDTQYF.

This chain joins TRBV6-1 and TRBJ2-1, with 9 bases fitting TRBD2. V lost 0 bases and J lost 4; bases outside the gene matches: 4. Germline lookup yields CDR1 MNHNS and CDR2 SASEGT. CDR3 size: 16 residues. In DNA form, the CDR3 reads TGTGCCAGCAGTGAAGCGGGCGGGAGGGCATACAATGAGCAGTTCTTC. Amino acids: CASSEAGGRAYNEQFF.

The chain recombines TRBV28 with TRBJ2-1; D is perhaps TRBD1 (6 bases). The CDR3 extends over 14 amino acids. V was clipped by 6 bases and J by 0 bases, with 9 bases between them. Per germline, CDR1 MDHEN and CDR2 SYDVKM. The CDR3 here is CASREDSSYNEQFF. The CDR3 coding sequence is TGTGCCAGCAGGGAGGACAGCTCCTACAATGAGCAGTTCTTC.

The chain is built from TRBV3-1 (or the pseudogene TRBV3-2) and TRBJ1-1; D may be TRBD1 (5 bases). Germline CDR1 reads LGHDT; CDR2 reads YNNKEL (reference sequence). The CDR3 is 14 amino acids. The ends were cut back, 0 bases at V and 7 bases at J, with 12 bases in the middle. CDR3: CASSQDPRVGEAFF. The CDR3 DNA reads as TGTGCCAGCAGCCAAGATCCCAGGGTTGGTGAAGCTTTCTTT.

The J gene is TRBJ2-7, the V gene TRBV6-5; D might be TRBD2 (5 bases). Germline-derived CDR1 and CDR2 are MNHEY and SVGAGI. The CDR3 sequence is 13 residues long. V shed 5 bases and J shed 2 bases, with 10 bases lying between them. For the CDR3, the DNA is TGTGCCAGCAGTACCGACGGGACCTACGAGCAGTACTTC. Translation: CASSTDGTYEQYF.

This clone has a handful of counts. The rearrangement joins TRBV14 to TRBJ1-2; TRBD1 matches 7 bases. This CDR3 has 13 residues. Germline V gives CDR1 SGHDN, CDR2 FVKESK. After removal of 4 bases from V and 5 bases from J, the junction contained 4 bases not matched to a gene. The CDR3 sequence is CASSLRTGYGYTF. Here the CDR3 DNA reads TGTGCCAGCAGCCTACGGACAGGATATGGCTACACCTTC.

This chain joins TRBV5-6 and TRBJ1-5; D not certain. The germline V and J ends were trimmed by 4 bases and 5 bases, with 19 bases remaining between them. Germline CDR1 SGHDT, CDR2 YYEEEE. The CDR3 has 16 amino acids. CDR3 nucleotide sequence: TGTGCCAGCAGCGCATTAGATCGTCGGGGTCATCAGCCCCAGCATTTT. It yields the protein CASSALDRRGHQPQHF.